What follows is one T cell receptor beta chain and its context. Its specificity is not known. This CDR3 is built from 14 residues. Trimming removed 5 bases from V and 5 bases from J; junction bases left unmatched: 8. TCRdb re-called the RT-PCR reads with MiXCR, one entry per CDR3 protein. The table records about 500,000 distinct CDR3 sequences, more than 15% of them present only once. This specimen comes from a study of response to subunit inactivated influenza vaccine. Overall study results and limits: Authors suggested that a seasonal influenza vaccination recruits few new T cells each time.

The receptor's source is a man in his fifties or sixties who received an inactivated influenza vaccine. The specimen comprised CD4+ T cells sorted from PBMCs, sampled less than 30 months after vaccination. This rearrangement joins TRBV12-3 or TRBV12-4 to TRBJ2-7; 8 bases line up with TRBD1. CDR3 DNA: TGTGCCAGCAGTCACGGACAGGGTATACACGAGCAGTACTTC. Its protein product is CASSHGQGIHEQYF.